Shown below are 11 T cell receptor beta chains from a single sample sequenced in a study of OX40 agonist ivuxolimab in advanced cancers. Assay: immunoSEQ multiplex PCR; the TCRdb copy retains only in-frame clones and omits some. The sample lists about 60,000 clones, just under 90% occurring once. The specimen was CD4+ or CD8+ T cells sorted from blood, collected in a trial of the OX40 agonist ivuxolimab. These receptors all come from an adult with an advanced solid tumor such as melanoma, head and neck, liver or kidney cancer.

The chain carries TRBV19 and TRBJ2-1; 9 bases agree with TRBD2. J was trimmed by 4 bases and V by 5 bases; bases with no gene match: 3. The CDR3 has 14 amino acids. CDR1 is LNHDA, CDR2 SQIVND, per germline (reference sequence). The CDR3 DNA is TGTGCCAGTAGTCTGCTAGCGGGGTACAATGAGCAGTTCTTC. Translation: CASSLLAGYNEQFF.

Here the CDR3 reads CASSSRRQVGGEETQYF. The CDR3 region has the DNA TGTGCCAGCAGTTCCCGAAGACAGGTTGGGGGAGAAGAGACCCAGTACTTC. The rearrangement uses TRBV28 and TRBJ2-5, with D maybe TRBD1 (6 bases). The CDR3 has 17 amino acids. Trimming left V 4 bases short and J 3 bases short, with 21 bases between. The V gene's germline CDR1 is MDHEN and CDR2 SYDVKM.

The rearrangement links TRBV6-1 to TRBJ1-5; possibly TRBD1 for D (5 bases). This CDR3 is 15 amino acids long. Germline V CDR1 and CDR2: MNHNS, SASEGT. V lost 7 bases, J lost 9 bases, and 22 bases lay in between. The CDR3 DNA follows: TGTGCCAGCATTCTGACCGGGACGGAGCCCTTGCCCCAGCATTTT. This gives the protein CASILTGTEPLPQHF.

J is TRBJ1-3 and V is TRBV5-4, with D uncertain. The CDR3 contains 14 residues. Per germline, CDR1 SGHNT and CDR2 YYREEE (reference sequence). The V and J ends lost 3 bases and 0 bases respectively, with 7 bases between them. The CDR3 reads CASSYTNSGNTIYF. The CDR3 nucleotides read TGTGCCAGCAGCTACACGAACTCTGGAAACACCATATATTTT.

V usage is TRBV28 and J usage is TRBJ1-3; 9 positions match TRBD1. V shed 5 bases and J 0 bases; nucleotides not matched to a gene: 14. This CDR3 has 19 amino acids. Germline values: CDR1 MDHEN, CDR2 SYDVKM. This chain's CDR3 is CASSQLPGTGTNSGNTIYF. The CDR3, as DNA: TGTGCCAGCAGTCAACTGCCCGGGACAGGGACGAACTCTGGAAACACCATATATTTT.

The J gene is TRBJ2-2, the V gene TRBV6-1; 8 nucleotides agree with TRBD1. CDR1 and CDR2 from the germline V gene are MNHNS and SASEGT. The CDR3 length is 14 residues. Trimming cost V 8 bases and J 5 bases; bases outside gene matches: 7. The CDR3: CASDTDRGTGELFF. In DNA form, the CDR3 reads TGTGCCAGCGATACCGACAGGGGAACCGGGGAGCTGTTTTTT.

The CDR3 coding sequence is TGTGCCAGCAGCTCTCAGGGGAAGGGTCAGCCCCAGCATTTT. Protein product: CASSSQGKGQPQHF. This chain joins TRBV2 and TRBJ1-5; D is possibly TRBD1 (6 bases). V gave up 6 bases and J gave up 6 bases, with 15 bases separating them. Per the germline V gene, CDR1 is SNHLY and CDR2 is FYNNEI. The CDR3 has 14 residues.

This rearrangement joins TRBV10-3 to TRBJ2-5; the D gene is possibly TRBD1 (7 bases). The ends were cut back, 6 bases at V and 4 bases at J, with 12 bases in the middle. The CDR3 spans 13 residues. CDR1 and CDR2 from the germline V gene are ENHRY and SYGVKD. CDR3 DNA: TGTGCCATCAGGTCAGGGGGAGGAGAGACCCAGTACTTC. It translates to CAIRSGGGETQYF.

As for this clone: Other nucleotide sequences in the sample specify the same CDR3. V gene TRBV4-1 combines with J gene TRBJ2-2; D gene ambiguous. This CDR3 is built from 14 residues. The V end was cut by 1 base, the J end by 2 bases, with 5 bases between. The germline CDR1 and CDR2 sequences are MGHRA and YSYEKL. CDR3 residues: CASSQAGNTGELFF. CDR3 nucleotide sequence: TGCGCCAGCAGCCAAGCGGGTAACACCGGGGAGCTGTTTTTT.

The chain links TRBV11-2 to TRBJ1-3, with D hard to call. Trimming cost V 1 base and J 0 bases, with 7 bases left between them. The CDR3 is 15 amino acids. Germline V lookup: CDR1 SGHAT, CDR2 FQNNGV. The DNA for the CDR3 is TGTGCCAGCAGCTTAGGAGGGTTCTCTGGAAACACCATATATTTT. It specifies CASSLGGFSGNTIYF.

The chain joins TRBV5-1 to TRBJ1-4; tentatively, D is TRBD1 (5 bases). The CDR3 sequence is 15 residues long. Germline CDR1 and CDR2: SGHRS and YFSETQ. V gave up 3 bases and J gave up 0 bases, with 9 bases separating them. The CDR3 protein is CASSSDSATNEKLFF. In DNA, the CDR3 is TGCGCCAGCAGCTCAGACAGTGCAACTAATGAAAAACTGTTTTTT.